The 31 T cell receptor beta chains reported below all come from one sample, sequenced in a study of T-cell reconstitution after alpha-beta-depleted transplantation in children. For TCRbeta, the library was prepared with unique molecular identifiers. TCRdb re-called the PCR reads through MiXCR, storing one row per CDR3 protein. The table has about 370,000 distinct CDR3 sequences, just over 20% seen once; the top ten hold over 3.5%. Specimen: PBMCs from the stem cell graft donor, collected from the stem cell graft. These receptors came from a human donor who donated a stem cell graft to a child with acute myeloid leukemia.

This chain's CDR3 is CASSLSRYFNTGELFF. CDR3 coding DNA: TGTGCCAGCAGTTTATCCAGATACTTTAACACCGGGGAGCTGTTTTTT. This rearrangement joins TRBV28 to TRBJ2-2; D uncertain. V shed 1 base and J shed 2 bases, with 11 bases lying between them. Germline V lookup: CDR1 MDHEN, CDR2 SYDVKM. CDR3 length: 16 residues.

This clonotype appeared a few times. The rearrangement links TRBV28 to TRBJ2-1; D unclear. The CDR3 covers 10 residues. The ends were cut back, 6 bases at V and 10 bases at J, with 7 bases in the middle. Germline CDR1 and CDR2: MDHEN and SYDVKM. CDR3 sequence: CASRGPEQFF. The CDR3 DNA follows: TGTGCCAGCAGAGGACCAGAGCAGTTCTTC. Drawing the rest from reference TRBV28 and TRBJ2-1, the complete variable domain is DVKVTQSSRYLVKRTGEKVFLECVQDMDHENMFWYRQDPGLGLRLIYFSYDVKMKEKGDIPEGYSVSREKKERFSLILESASTNQTSMYLCASRGPEQFFGPGTRLTVL.

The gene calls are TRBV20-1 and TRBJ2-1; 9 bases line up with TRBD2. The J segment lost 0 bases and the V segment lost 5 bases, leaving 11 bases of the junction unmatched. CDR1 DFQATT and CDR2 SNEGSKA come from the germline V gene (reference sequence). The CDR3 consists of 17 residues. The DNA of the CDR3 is TGCAGTGCTGGGGGTTTAGCGGGAGCTAGCTCCTACAATGAGCAGTTCTTC. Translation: CSAGGLAGASSYNEQFF.

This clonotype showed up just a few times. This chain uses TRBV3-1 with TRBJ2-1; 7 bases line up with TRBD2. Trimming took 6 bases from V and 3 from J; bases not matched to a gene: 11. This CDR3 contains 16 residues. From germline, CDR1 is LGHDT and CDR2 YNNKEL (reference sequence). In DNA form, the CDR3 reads TGTGCCAGCAGGCCCCACCTCGGGACTATCTACAATGAGCAGTTCTTC. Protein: CASRPHLGTIYNEQFF.

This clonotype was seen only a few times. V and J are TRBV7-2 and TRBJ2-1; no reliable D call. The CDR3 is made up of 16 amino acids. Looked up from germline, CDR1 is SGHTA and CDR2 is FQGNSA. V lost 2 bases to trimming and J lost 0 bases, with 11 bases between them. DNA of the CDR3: TGTGCCAGCAGCTTATCGTCGGGCGGCTCCTACAATGAGCAGTTCTTC. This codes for CASSLSSGGSYNEQFF.

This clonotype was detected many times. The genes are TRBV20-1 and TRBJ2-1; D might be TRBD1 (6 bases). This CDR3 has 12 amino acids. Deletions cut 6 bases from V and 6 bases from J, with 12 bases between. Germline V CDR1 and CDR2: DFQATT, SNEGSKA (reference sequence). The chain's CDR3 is CSATGQPNEQFF. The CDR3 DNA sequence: TGCAGTGCAACTGGACAGCCCAATGAGCAGTTCTTC.

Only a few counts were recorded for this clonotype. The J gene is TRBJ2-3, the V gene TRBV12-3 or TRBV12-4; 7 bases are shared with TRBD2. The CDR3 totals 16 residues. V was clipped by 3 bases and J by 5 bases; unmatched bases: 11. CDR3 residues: CASSLGRGSGIDTQYF. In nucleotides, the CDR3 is TGTGCCAGCAGTTTGGGAAGGGGAAGCGGGATAGATACGCAGTATTTT.

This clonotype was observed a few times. CDR3 region: CASSPAGGGQPQHF. DNA of the CDR3: TGTGCCAGCAGCCCAGCAGGGGGCGGCCAGCCCCAGCATTTT. The chain carries TRBV7-8 and TRBJ1-5; 8 nucleotides agree with TRBD1. The V segment lost 5 bases and the J segment 7 bases; nucleotides outside the gene matches: 7. CDR1 and CDR2 from the germline V gene are SGHVS and FQNEAQ. The CDR3 sequence is 14 residues long.

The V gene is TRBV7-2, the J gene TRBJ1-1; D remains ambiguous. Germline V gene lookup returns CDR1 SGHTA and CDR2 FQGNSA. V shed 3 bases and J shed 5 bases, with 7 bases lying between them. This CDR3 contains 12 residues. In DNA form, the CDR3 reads TGTGCCAGCAGCTTCCCACTTACTGAAGCTTTCTTT. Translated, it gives CASSFPLTEAFF.

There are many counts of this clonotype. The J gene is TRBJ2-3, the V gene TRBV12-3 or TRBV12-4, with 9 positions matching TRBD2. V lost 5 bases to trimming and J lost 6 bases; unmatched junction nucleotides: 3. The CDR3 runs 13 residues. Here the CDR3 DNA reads TGTGCCAGCAGTCTTAGCGGGGGCGATACGCAGTATTTT. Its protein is CASSLSGGDTQYF.

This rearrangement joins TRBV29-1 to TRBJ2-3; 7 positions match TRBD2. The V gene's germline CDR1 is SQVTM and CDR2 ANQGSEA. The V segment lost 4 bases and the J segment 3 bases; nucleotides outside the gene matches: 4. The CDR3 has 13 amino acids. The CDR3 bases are TGCAGCGTTGTTTGGGGGGGAACAGATACGCAGTATTTT. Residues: CSVVWGGTDTQYF.

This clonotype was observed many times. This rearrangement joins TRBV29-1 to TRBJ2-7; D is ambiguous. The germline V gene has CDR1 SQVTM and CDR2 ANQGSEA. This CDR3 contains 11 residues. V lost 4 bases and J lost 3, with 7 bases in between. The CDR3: CSVGGNYEQYF. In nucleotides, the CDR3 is TGCAGCGTTGGTGGAAACTACGAGCAGTACTTC.

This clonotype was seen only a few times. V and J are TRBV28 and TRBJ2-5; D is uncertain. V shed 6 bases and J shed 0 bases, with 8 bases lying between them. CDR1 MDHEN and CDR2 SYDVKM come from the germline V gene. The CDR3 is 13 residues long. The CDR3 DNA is TGTGCCAGCAGCCCGCCCGACCAAGAGACCCAGTACTTC. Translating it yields CASSPPDQETQYF.

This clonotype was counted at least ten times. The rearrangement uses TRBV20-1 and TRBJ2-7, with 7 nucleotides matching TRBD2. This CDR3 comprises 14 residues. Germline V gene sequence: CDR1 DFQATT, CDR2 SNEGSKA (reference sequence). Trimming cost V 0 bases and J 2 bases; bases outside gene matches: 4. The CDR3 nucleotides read TGCAGTGCTAGAGATCTCCGGGGGGCCTACGAGCAGTACTTC. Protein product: CSARDLRGAYEQYF.

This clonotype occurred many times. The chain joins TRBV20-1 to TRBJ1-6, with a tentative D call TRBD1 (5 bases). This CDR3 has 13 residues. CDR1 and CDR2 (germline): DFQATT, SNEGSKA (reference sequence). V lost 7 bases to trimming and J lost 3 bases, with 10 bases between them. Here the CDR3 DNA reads TGCAGTGTGGGCGACAGCTATAATTCACCCCTCCACTTT. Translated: CSVGDSYNSPLHF.

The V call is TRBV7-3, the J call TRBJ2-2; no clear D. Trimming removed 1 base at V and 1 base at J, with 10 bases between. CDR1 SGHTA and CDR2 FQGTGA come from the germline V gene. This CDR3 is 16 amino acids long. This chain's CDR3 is CASSLIGLENTGELFF. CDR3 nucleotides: TGTGCCAGCAGCTTAATAGGTCTAGAGAACACCGGGGAGCTGTTTTTT. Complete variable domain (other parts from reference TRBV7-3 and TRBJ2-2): GAGVSQTPSNKVTEKGKYVELRCDPISGHTALYWYRQSLGQGPEFLIYFQGTGAADDSGLPNDRFFAVRPEGSVSTLKIQRTERGDSAVYLCASSLIGLENTGELFFGEGSRLTVL.

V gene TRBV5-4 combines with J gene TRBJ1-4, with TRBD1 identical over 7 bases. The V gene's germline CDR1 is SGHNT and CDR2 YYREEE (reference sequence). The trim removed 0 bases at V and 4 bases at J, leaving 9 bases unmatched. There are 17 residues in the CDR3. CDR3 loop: CASSLGGQSSFNEKLFF. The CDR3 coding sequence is TGTGCCAGCAGCTTGGGGGGACAGAGCTCCTTTAATGAAAAACTGTTTTTT.

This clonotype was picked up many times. The CDR3: CASRPQGPETQYF. The CDR3 DNA reads TGTGCCAGCAGACCTCAGGGTCCGGAGACCCAGTACTTC. This chain uses TRBV27 with TRBJ2-5, with D maybe TRBD1 (5 bases). CDR3 size: 13 residues. V was trimmed by 6 bases and J by 5 bases, leaving 13 bases between them. Germline CDR1 MNHEY, CDR2 SMNVEV (reference sequence).

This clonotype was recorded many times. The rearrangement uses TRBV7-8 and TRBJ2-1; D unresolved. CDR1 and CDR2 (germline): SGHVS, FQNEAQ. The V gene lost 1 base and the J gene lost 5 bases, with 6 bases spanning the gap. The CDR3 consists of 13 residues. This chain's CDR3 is CASSLDLDNEQFF. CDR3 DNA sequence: TGTGCCAGCAGCTTAGACTTAGACAATGAGCAGTTCTTC.

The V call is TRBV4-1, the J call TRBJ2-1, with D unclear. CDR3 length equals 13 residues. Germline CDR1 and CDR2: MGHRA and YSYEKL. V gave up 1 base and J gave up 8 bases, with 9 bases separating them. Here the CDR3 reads CASSQVPWHEQFF. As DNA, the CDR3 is TGCGCCAGCAGCCAAGTGCCGTGGCATGAGCAGTTCTTC.

Here the CDR3 DNA reads TGTGCCAGCAGTTCGTCGGGGAGGGCCTCCAGCTCCTACAATGAGCAGTTCTTC. It yields the protein CASSSSGRASSSYNEQFF. J is TRBJ2-1 and V is TRBV12-3 or TRBV12-4; 7 nucleotides align to TRBD2. This CDR3 region has 18 residues. Trimming took 4 bases from V and 0 from J; bases not matched to a gene: 12.

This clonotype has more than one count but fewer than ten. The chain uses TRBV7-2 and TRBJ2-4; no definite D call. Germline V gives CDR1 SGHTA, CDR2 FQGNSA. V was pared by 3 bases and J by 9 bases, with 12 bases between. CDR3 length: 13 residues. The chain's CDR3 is CASSFGLTSIQYF. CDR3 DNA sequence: TGTGCCAGCAGCTTCGGGCTAACAAGCATTCAGTACTTC.

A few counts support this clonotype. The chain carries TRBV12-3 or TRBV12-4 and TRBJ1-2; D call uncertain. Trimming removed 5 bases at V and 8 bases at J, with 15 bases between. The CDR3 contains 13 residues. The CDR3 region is CASSKLVSAGYTF. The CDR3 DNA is TGTGCCAGCAGTAAACTAGTTTCAGCGGGCTACACCTTC.

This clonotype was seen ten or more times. This CDR3 is CSVEGQGSEQYF. For the CDR3, the DNA is TGCAGCGTTGAGGGACAGGGGTCGGAGCAGTACTTC. The rearrangement links TRBV29-1 to TRBJ2-7; 10 positions match TRBD1. This CDR3 is built from 12 residues. CDR1 is SQVTM and CDR2 is ANQGSEA in the germline V gene. J was trimmed by 7 bases and V by 3 bases; bases with no gene match: 3.

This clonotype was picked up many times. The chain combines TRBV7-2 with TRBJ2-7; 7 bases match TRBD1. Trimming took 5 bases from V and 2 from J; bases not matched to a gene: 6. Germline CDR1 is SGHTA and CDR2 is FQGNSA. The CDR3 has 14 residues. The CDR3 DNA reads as TGTGCCAGCAGCCCGCCGGGACAGACCTACGAGCAGTACTTC. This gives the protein CASSPPGQTYEQYF.

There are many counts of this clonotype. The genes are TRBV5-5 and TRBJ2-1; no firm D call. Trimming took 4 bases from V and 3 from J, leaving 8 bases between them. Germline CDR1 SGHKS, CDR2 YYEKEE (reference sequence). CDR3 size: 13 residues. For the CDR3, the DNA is TGTGCCAGCAGCCCAGACAACTACAATGAGCAGTTCTTC. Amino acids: CASSPDNYNEQFF. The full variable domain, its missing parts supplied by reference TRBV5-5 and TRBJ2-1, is DAGVTQSPTHLIKTRGQQVTLRCSPISGHKSVSWYQQVLGQGPQFIFQYYEKEERGRGNFPDRFSARQFPNYSSELNVNALLLGDSALYLCASSPDNYNEQFFGPGTRLTVL.

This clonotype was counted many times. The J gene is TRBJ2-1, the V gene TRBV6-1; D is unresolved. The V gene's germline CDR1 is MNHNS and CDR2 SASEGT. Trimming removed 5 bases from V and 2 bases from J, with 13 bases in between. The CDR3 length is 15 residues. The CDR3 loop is CASSQLPTPYNEQFF. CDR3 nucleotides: TGTGCCAGCAGTCAGCTTCCAACCCCCTACAATGAGCAGTTCTTC.

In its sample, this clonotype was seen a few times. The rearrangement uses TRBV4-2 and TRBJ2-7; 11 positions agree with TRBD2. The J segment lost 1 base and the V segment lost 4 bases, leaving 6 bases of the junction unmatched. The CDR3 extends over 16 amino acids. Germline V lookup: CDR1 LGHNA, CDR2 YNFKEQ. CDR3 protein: CASSRGGLAVSYEQYF. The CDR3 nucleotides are TGTGCCAGCAGCCGGGGGGGACTAGCGGTTTCCTACGAGCAGTACTTC.

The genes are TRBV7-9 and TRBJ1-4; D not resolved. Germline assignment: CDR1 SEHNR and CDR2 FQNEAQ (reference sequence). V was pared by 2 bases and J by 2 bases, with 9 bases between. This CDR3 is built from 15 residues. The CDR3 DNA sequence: TGTGCCAGCAGCTTATCGCTTGGGACTAATGAAAAACTGTTTTTT. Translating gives CASSLSLGTNEKLFF. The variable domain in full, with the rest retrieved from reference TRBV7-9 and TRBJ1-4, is DTGVSQNPRHKITKRGQNVTFRCDPISEHNRLYWYRQTLGQGPEFLTYFQNEAQLEKSRLLSDRFSAERPKGSFSTLEIQRTEQGDSAMYLCASSLSLGTNEKLFFGSGTQLSVL.

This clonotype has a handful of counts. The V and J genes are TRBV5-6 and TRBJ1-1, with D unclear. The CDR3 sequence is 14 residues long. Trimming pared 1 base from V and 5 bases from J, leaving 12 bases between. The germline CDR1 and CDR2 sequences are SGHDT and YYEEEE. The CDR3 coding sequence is TGTGCCAGCAGCTTGCGGGGAGTTCGGACTGAAGCTTTCTTT. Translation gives CASSLRGVRTEAFF. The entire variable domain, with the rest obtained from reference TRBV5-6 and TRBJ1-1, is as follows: DAGVTQSPTHLIKTRGQQVTLRCSPKSGHDTVSWYQQALGQGPQFIFQYYEEEERQRGNFPDRFSGHQFPNYSSELNVNALLLGDSALYLCASSLRGVRTEAFFGQGTRLTVV.

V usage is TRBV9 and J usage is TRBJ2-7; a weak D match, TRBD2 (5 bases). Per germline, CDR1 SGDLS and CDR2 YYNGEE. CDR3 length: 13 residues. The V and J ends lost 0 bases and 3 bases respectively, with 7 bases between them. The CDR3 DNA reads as TGTGCCAGCAGCGTAGGAGAGGGCTACGAGCAGTACTTC. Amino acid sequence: CASSVGEGYEQYF.